This T cell receptor (beta chain) was profiled in a study of T cell repertoires in cytomegalovirus infection. From the reads, TCRdb called clonotypes with MiXCR, one entry per CDR3 protein. The sample carries roughly 160,000 distinct CDR3 sequences, about 22% recorded once. The sample holds many counts of this clonotype. Its specificity is unknown. This CDR3 is 14 amino acids long. Germline loops: CDR1 SGHVS, CDR2 FQNEAQ. Trimming removed 1 base from V and 4 bases from J, with 9 bases in between. The chain employs TRBV7-8 and TRBJ2-3; D may match TRBD1 or TRBD2 (6 bases each). Sequencing used CD8+ T cells from cultured PBMCs, obtained from culture after CMV antigen stimulation. This receptor was obtained from a human donor in good health (CMV status not recorded). Some clones in this sample may be carry-over from other donors' samples. Written as DNA, the CDR3 is TGTGCCAGCAGCTTAGTGGGGGGCCCAGATACGCAGTATTTT. Protein: CASSLVGGPDTQYF. The full variable domain, in which reference TRBV7-8 and TRBJ2-3 provide the parts outside the CDR3, is GAGVSQSPRYKVAKRGQDVALRCDPISGHVSLFWYQQALGQGPEFLTYFQNEAQLDKSGLPSDRFFAERPEGSVSTLKIQRTQQEDSAVYLCASSLVGGPDTQYFGPGTRLTVL.